What follows describes a single T cell receptor beta chain. Germline-derived CDR1 and CDR2 are MRHNA and SNTAGT. With V trimmed by 2 bases and J by 8 bases, 0 bases remained unmatched. This CDR3 is built from 14 residues. The data derive from a study of T cell changes during pregnancy in multiple sclerosis. Assay used: immunoSEQ multiplex PCR; TCRdb lists only in-frame clones, some missing. The profile shows about 12,000 clones, roughly 88% of them singletons. The sequence was collected from a female donor in good health, enrolled as a control in a pregnancy study. This specimen consisted of CD8+ T cells from peripheral blood mononuclear cells, obtained in the second trimester of pregnancy. The V call is TRBV6-4, the J call TRBJ1-4, with 12 nucleotides matching TRBD1. CDR3 nucleotides: TGTGCCAGCAGTGACGGGACAGGGGGCGAAAAACTGTTTTTT. Translation: CASSDGTGGEKLFF.